This T cell receptor beta chain was sequenced for a study of vaccination and CD4 T cells after COVID-19. Study as a whole: Typically, post-vaccine samples were obtained a median approximately 75 days after dose two, within a range of 14 to 241.

With the Oncomine TCR Beta short-read assay, DNA from cultured CD4+ T cells was sequenced. MiXCR, applied by TCRdb to the PCR reads, yields one record per CDR3 protein. The table includes approximately 25,000 distinct CDR3 sequences, around three fifths detected once. Stated treatment: roughly nine-day PBMC culture with coronavirus spike peptide pools or control peptides (ViraFEST assay). ViraFEST sequenced TCRs after peptide-pool expansion of antigen-specific T cells. In the case of this clonotype: What it binds is unknown.

Findings of the study overall: Median SARS-CoV-2-reactive clonotype numbers went up from around 19 to 38, but not significantly.

V lost 3 bases to trimming and J lost 8 bases, with 20 bases between them. Germline V gene sequence: CDR1 SGHRS, CDR2 YFSETQ. This CDR3 contains 15 residues. The chain is built from TRBV5-1 and TRBJ1-1, with D perhaps matching TRBD1 (6 bases). The material sequenced was CD4+ T cells from blood, cultured in vitro. The receptor comes from a human donor who had recovered from COVID-19. CDR3 DNA: TGCGCCAGCAGCTGGGGTAGTGCGGGGGCGAGGGAAGCTTTCTTT. Its protein is CASSWGSAGAREAFF.